Listed below are T cell receptor beta chains from one sample, sequenced in a study of T-cell memory formation after mild COVID-19. TCRdb used MiXCR to reprocess the 5' RACE reads, holding one entry per CDR3 protein. Of about 350,000 distinct CDR3 sequences listed, around 13% were seen once; the top ten hold approximately 22%. The sequenced material came from PBMCs or a T cell subset sorted from them (not recorded which). The receptors stem from a man younger than 35 who had mild COVID-19 (a few samples of this study predate the infection). Cell type and time point are not known. Each CDR3 is given with its conserved first and last residue. The D gene is left open where the match is weak. For some rows the clone size is stated as once, few or many, or as a class when expanded; others skip it.

TRBD2,TRBJ2-1,TRBV27,few,13,CASSPSSGGIVFF,TGTGCCAGCAGTCCGAGTAGCGGGGGAATAGTTTTCTTC
NA,TRBJ1-1,TRBV7-3,few,15,CASSLTDRMNTEAFF,TGTGCCAGCAGCTTGACGGACAGAATGAACACTGAAGCTTTCTTT
NA,TRBJ1-3,TRBV20-1,few,14,CSARDASSGNTIYF,TGCAGTGCTAGAGATGCAAGCTCTGGAAACACCATATATTTT
NA,TRBJ1-1,TRBV15,once,16,CATSRGGGIGNTEAFF,TGTGCCACCAGCCGCGGCGGGGGCATAGGGAACACTGAAGCTTTCTTT
NA,TRBJ2-7,TRBV20-1,few,13,CSARTFSSYEQYF,TGCAGTGCCAGGACGTTTAGCTCCTACGAGCAGTACTTC
TRBD2,TRBJ2-1,TRBV20-1,many,14,CSASLAGRDNEQFF,TGCAGTGCTAGCCTAGCGGGGCGAGACAATGAGCAGTTCTTC
NA,TRBJ2-1,TRBV7-9,NA,13,CASSTDTYNEQFF,TGTGCCAGCAGCACGGACACCTACAATGAGCAGTTCTTC
NA,TRBJ1-1,TRBV12-3/TRBV12-4,few,12,CASSFSGGEAFF,TGTGCCAGCAGTTTTTCGGGGGGAGAAGCTTTCTTT
NA,TRBJ1-2,TRBV5-1,few,16,CASSVIWAGARDGYTF,TGCGCCAGCAGTGTTATCTGGGCAGGCGCCAGGGATGGCTACACCTTC
NA,TRBJ1-5,TRBV6-5,few,16,CASSFRPPQGNQPQHF,TGTGCCAGCAGTTTTCGGCCCCCTCAGGGCAATCAGCCCCAGCATTTT
TRBD1,TRBJ2-7,TRBV12-3/TRBV12-4,few,15,CASSWGEDRSGEQYF,TGTGCCAGCAGCTGGGGAGAGGACAGGTCGGGTGAGCAGTACTTC
TRBD2,TRBJ2-7,TRBV7-2,many,14,CASSLAGLVNEQYF,TGTGCCAGCAGCTTAGCGGGACTAGTGAACGAGCAGTACTTC
TRBD1,TRBJ2-1,TRBV7-8,NA,16,CASSSTGQDPNNEQFF,TGTGCCAGCAGCTCCACAGGACAGGACCCGAACAATGAGCAGTTCTTC
NA,TRBJ2-2,TRBV12-3/TRBV12-4,many,16,CASSPHRTANTGELFF,TGTGCCAGCAGTCCTCACCGGACAGCTAACACCGGGGAGCTGTTTTTT
TRBD1,TRBJ2-5,TRBV5-4,few,16,CASSDRQGAFQETQYF,TGTGCCAGCAGCGACCGACAGGGGGCCTTCCAAGAGACCCAGTACTTC
NA,TRBJ1-2,TRBV30,NA,12,CAWSSRHRTNSF,TGTGCCTGGAGTTCAAGACACAGGACAAACTCCTTC
NA,TRBJ1-1,TRBV6-2/TRBV6-3,NA,10,CASSSGEAFF,TGTGCCAGCAGTTCTGGTGAAGCTTTCTTT
NA,TRBJ2-3,TRBV11-3,NA,17,CASSLGGGGTRTDTQYF,TGTGCCAGCAGCTTAGGTGGCGGGGGCACCCGCACAGATACGCAGTATTTT
TRBD2,TRBJ2-2,TRBV12-3/TRBV12-4,NA,18,CASSPRLAGGPRAGELFF,TGTGCCAGCAGTCCCAGACTAGCGGGGGGGCCGAGGGCCGGGGAGCTGTTTTTT
NA,TRBJ2-1,TRBV24-1,NA,14,CATSDQSTENEQFF,TGTGCCACCAGTGATCAGTCGACAGAGAATGAGCAGTTCTTC
NA,TRBJ2-7,TRBV6-6,many,13,CASSSGNSYEQYF,TGTGCCAGCAGCTCCGGGAACTCCTACGAGCAGTACTTC
NA,TRBJ2-1,TRBV4-3,NA,15,CASSQDSGGAHEQFF,TGCGCCAGCAGCCAAGATAGTGGGGGGGCCCATGAGCAGTTCTTC
NA,TRBJ2-3,TRBV7-9,NA,16,CASSDSPRAGTDTQYF,TGTGCCAGCAGCGATAGTCCCAGGGCAGGGACAGATACGCAGTATTTT
TRBD2,TRBJ2-1,TRBV20-1,few,16,CSASGLAGGPYNEQFF,TGCAGTGCTAGTGGGCTAGCGGGGGGGCCGTACAATGAGCAGTTCTTC
NA,TRBJ2-1,TRBV4-2,many,14,CASSQDNMGPEQFF,TGTGCCAGCAGCCAAGATAATATGGGGCCTGAGCAGTTCTTC
NA,TRBJ2-3,TRBV6-5,NA,13,CASRRFLRDTQYF,TGTGCCAGCAGAAGGTTTCTCCGGGATACGCAGTATTTT
NA,TRBJ2-3,TRBV12-3/TRBV12-4,NA,15,CASTVQGGGTDTQYF,TGTGCCAGCACCGTACAGGGGGGGGGCACAGATACGCAGTATTTT
TRBD1,TRBJ2-6,TRBV29-1,NA,15,CSVGQGSAGANVLTF,TGCAGCGTTGGACAGGGGTCAGCTGGGGCCAACGTCCTGACTTTC
TRBD2,TRBJ2-5,TRBV15,many,15,CATSREVAGVETQYF,TGTGCCACCAGCAGAGAGGTAGCGGGGGTAGAGACCCAGTACTTC
NA,TRBJ1-2,TRBV30,NA,11,CAWSKSYGYTF,TGTGCCTGGAGTAAGAGCTATGGCTACACCTTC
NA,TRBJ2-2,TRBV20-1,few,12,CSASHPAGELFF,TGCAGTGCTAGCCACCCGGCCGGGGAGCTGTTTTTT
NA,TRBJ2-3,TRBV24-1,many,13,CATSGTSTDTQYF,TGTGCCACCAGCGGGACTAGCACAGATACGCAGTATTTT
NA,TRBJ2-7,TRBV7-9,NA,14,CASSLGDRYYEQYF,TGTGCCAGCAGCTTGGGTGACAGATACTACGAGCAGTACTTC
TRBD2,TRBJ2-5,TRBV7-2,NA,16,CASSWTSGGAAETQYF,TGTGCCAGCAGCTGGACTAGCGGGGGGGCCGCAGAGACCCAGTACTTC
NA,TRBJ1-1,TRBV7-9,NA,12,CASTSRVPEAFF,TGTGCCTCCACCTCCAGGGTCCCTGAAGCTTTCTTT
NA,TRBJ1-4,TRBV20-1,few,12,CSARLDGEKLFF,TGCAGTGCTCGCCTGGACGGTGAAAAACTGTTTTTT
TRBD1,TRBJ2-3,TRBV7-9,NA,13,CASEGARTDTQYF,TGTGCCAGCGAGGGGGCGCGCACAGATACGCAGTATTTT
NA,TRBJ2-7,TRBV9,NA,13,CASSVEWGGEQYF,TGTGCCAGCAGCGTAGAGTGGGGCGGCGAGCAGTACTTC
TRBD2,TRBJ2-3,TRBV7-7,NA,18,CASSPGTSGGSNTDTQYF,TGTGCCAGCAGCCCCGGGACTAGCGGGGGGTCTAACACAGATACGCAGTATTTT
TRBD1,TRBJ1-2,TRBV3-1,NA,15,CASSPGQGSWNGYTF,TGTGCCAGCAGCCCGGGACAGGGGAGTTGGAATGGCTACACCTTC
NA,TRBJ1-5,TRBV5-6,few,15,CASSFGMGWNQPQHF,TGTGCCAGCAGCTTTGGAATGGGGTGGAATCAGCCCCAGCATTTT
TRBD2,TRBJ2-1,TRBV4-1,many,16,CASSQEWTSLRNEQFF,TGCGCCAGCAGCCAAGAATGGACTAGTTTACGAAATGAGCAGTTCTTC
NA,TRBJ1-1,TRBV11-2,few,15,CASSLALEGDTEAFF,TGTGCCAGCAGCTTAGCTCTCGAGGGCGACACTGAAGCTTTCTTT
TRBD1,TRBJ1-2,TRBV24-1,NA,15,CATPGTDKINYGYTF,TGTGCCACGCCCGGGACAGACAAAATTAACTATGGCTACACCTTC
NA,TRBJ2-3,TRBV29-1,many,15,CSVTTTRAGTDTQYF,TGCAGCGTTACCACGACCAGGGCAGGCACAGATACGCAGTATTTT
NA,TRBJ1-2,TRBV7-9,NA,14,CASSLEGRSYGYTF,TGTGCCAGCAGCTTAGAGGGCAGGAGCTATGGCTACACCTTC
NA,TRBJ1-2,TRBV28,few,14,CASSLGRVDYGYTF,TGTGCCAGCAGTTTGGGCAGGGTGGACTATGGCTACACCTTC
NA,TRBJ1-1,TRBV24-1,NA,17,CATSDPDGGRIGTEAFF,TGTGCCACCAGTGATCCGGATGGCGGTAGAATCGGGACTGAAGCTTTCTTT
TRBD1,TRBJ2-5,TRBV6-5,few,16,CASSNGDRVVEETQYF,TGTGCCAGCAGTAACGGGGACAGGGTGGTGGAAGAGACCCAGTACTTC
NA,TRBJ1-2,TRBV7-2,few,14,CASSLVEGAQGYTF,TGTGCCAGCAGCTTAGTCGAAGGGGCGCAAGGCTACACCTTC
NA,TRBJ1-5,TRBV7-6,NA,12,CASSGINQPQHF,TGTGCCAGCAGCGGCATCAATCAGCCCCAGCATTTT
NA,TRBJ2-3,TRBV18,NA,16,CASSPSIGQITDTQYF,TGTGCCAGCTCACCGAGCATCGGACAGATCACAGATACGCAGTATTTT